Listed here is a single TCR beta chain. Its antigen remains unknown. V was clipped by 5 bases and J by 3 bases; unmatched bases: 8. Germline CDR1 MNHNS, CDR2 SASEGT. CDR3 size: 15 residues. TCR beta VDJ and CDR3 profiling used genomic DNA as template. TCRdb passed the reads through MiXCR, listing each CDR3 protein once. Seen here are approximately 190,000 distinct CDR3 sequences, around half observed once, and the top ten hold approximately 9.7%. This specimen comes from a study of CD8+CD57+ T cells in acquired aplastic anemia. Study-level background: The sorted CD4+ and CD8+ cells yielded an average approximately 3.2 ug of DNA.

Whole-study findings and limits: Patients had around 30 CD8+ CDR3 sequences in common with controls (the shared set). In CD8+ cells, Simpson's diversity showed no significant difference between patients and controls.

Sequenced patients had shown CD8+CD57+ cell expansion by flow cytometry. Each patient had severe acquired aplastic anemia. The clonotype comes from a human donor with aplastic anemia. The V and J genes are TRBV6-1 and TRBJ2-3, with TRBD2 matching 7 bases. What was sequenced was sorted CD4+, CD8+, or CD8+CD57+ T cells (not recorded which) from PBMCs. The CDR3 spells CASSLRRGGTDTQYF. Written as DNA, the CDR3 is TGTGCCAGCAGTCTCCGACGGGGAGGGACAGATACGCAGTATTTT.